The 7 T cell receptor beta chains reported below all come from one sample, sequenced in a study of T cells in Graves' hyperthyroidism and ophthalmopathy. Amplified TCR beta CDR3 regions came from RNA transcripts. A first-round RT-PCR of the TCR CDR3 used the HTBI primer set. MiXCR was run by TCRdb on the multiplex PCR reads, yielding one entry per CDR3 protein. The sample holds 300,000 or so distinct CDR3 sequences, about 21% seen once. The sequencing input was blood. The receptors originated from a woman aged 45-65 years with Graves' hyperthyroidism.

This clonotype was seen many times. The CDR3 reads CASLPGQGWYGNQPQHF. CDR3 nucleotide sequence: TGTGCCAGCCTCCCGGGACAGGGATGGTACGGCAATCAGCCCCAGCATTTT. V is TRBV6-1 and J is TRBJ1-5, with 9 bases lining up with TRBD1. Losses at the gene ends were 8 bases for V and 2 bases for J; bases not matched to a gene: 13. This CDR3 comprises 17 residues. The germline CDR1 and CDR2 sequences are MNHNS and SASEGT.

The table lists this clonotype with many counts. The V and J genes are TRBV11-2 and TRBJ2-7; TRBD1 agrees at 7 bases. This CDR3 has 15 residues. V lost 5 bases, J lost 1 base, and 8 bases stayed unmatched. Germline V CDR1 and CDR2: SGHAT, FQNNGV. This CDR3 is CASSLVDRASYEQYF. CDR3 DNA sequence: TGTGCCAGCAGCCTCGTCGACAGGGCGTCCTACGAGCAGTACTTC.

This clonotype was seen more than once but under ten times. V gene TRBV10-3 combines with J gene TRBJ1-1; D may be TRBD1 (5 bases). CDR1 and CDR2 from the germline V gene are ENHRY and SYGVKD. The ends were cut back, 2 bases at V and 4 bases at J, with 14 bases in the middle. The CDR3 consists of 15 residues. CDR3: CAISERFGGFTEAFF. The CDR3 DNA sequence: TGTGCCATCAGTGAGAGGTTCGGGGGATTCACTGAAGCTTTCTTT.

This clonotype was picked up a small number of times. This sequence joins TRBV4-1 and TRBJ1-4; D remains ambiguous. Germline CDR1 is MGHRA and CDR2 is YSYEKL. The ends were cut back, 6 bases at V and 8 bases at J, with 10 bases in the middle. The CDR3 covers 12 residues. In nucleotides, the CDR3 is TGCGCCAGCAGACGCTTGGGGGAAAAACTGTTTTTT. It encodes CASRRLGEKLFF.

This clonotype was recorded at least ten times. The chain links TRBV3-1 to TRBJ2-7, with 10 bases that match TRBD1. Germline CDR1 is LGHDT and CDR2 is YNNKEL (reference sequence). The trim removed 4 bases at V and 2 bases at J, leaving 5 bases unmatched. The CDR3 is made up of 15 amino acids. The CDR3 bases are TGTGCCAGCAGCCGGGGGGGACAGGGGCCCTACGAGCAGTACTTC. Protein: CASSRGGQGPYEQYF.

This clonotype has more than one count but fewer than ten. The chain uses TRBV24-1 and TRBJ2-1, with 10 bases fitting TRBD2. V lost 8 bases and J lost 8; bases outside the gene matches: 14. This CDR3 region has 16 residues. Germline values: CDR1 KGHDR, CDR2 SFDVKD. The CDR3 DNA follows: TGTGCCACCAAGGAAAGGACAAGCGGGGGGGCCGATGAGCAGTTCTTC. Its translation: CATKERTSGGADEQFF.

The CDR3 loop is CASSRLGGENEKLFF. The CDR3 bases are TGTGCCAGCAGCCGCCTAGGGGGGGAAAATGAAAAACTGTTTTTT. The chain links TRBV11-2 to TRBJ1-4; a possible D gene is TRBD1 (6 bases). CDR1 SGHAT and CDR2 FQNNGV come from the germline V gene. V lost 5 bases and J 5 bases, leaving 15 bases between the germline ends. This CDR3 spans 15 amino acids. Filled out from reference TRBV11-2 and TRBJ1-4, the complete variable domain reads EAGVAQSPRYKIIEKRQSVAFWCNPISGHATLYWYQQILGQGPKLLIQFQNNGVVDDSQLPKDRFSAERLKGVDSTLKIQPAKLEDSAVYLCASSRLGGENEKLFFGSGTQLSVL.